This T cell receptor beta chain comes out of a study of blood T cell repertoires in COVID-19. Across the study: The origin of the acute and convalescent COVID-19 samples was the United States, Italy and Spain.

Here immunoSEQ multiplex PCR was the method, and the copy in TCRdb shows in-frame clones only, minus some. Found here are about 340,000 clones, around 83% of them singletons; the top ten hold 2.5% to 3%. The CDR3 consists of 15 residues. Trimming took 6 bases from V and 7 from J; bases not matched to a gene: 12. The germline gives CDR1 MNHEY, CDR2 SVGEGT. Sequenced sample: peripheral blood. The sequence came from a man aged 25-45 years with active or convalescent COVID-19. This chain joins TRBV6-2 or TRBV6-3 and TRBJ1-5; 7 nucleotides agree with TRBD1. CDR3 DNA sequence: TGTGCCAGCAGCCCCGGACCTCAGGGGGACCAGCCCCAGCATTTT. Its protein product is CASSPGPQGDQPQHF.